Shown below are 26 T cell receptor beta chains from a single sample sequenced in a study of T cells in Graves' hyperthyroidism and ophthalmopathy (dated by TCRdb to the late 2010s). The library relied on multiplex PCR. TCRdb records Illumina HiSeq 2000 as the sequencer. The TCR beta CDR3 regions were amplified from the RNA transcripts. A first-round RT-PCR of the TCR CDR3 used the HTBI primer set with the Qiagen OneStep RT-PCR kit. TCRdb passed the public sequencing reads through fastp at Q25 and MiXCR, retaining productive beta sequences. Here each entry gathers all rows of one CDR3 protein and keeps the most common genes and DNA. For this sample the table gives roughly 200,000 distinct CDR3 sequences, of which around 17% were detected only once. The top ten constitute about 45% of the sample. Sequences were obtained from blood. All receptors come from a middle-aged man with Graves' hyperthyroidism.

The chain couples TRBV5-1 to TRBJ1-2; TRBD1 matches at 10 bases. V was pared by 0 bases and J by 8 bases, with 4 bases of the junction left unmatched. The CDR3 has 14 amino acids. Germline CDR1 SGHRS, CDR2 YFSETQ. The CDR3 spells CASSLVGTGEGYTF. In DNA, the CDR3 is TGCGCCAGCAGCTTGGTTGGGACAGGGGAAGGCTACACCTTC.

This clonotype came up many times. DNA of the CDR3: TGCGCCAGCAGTGAGGACGCCCGTAGGGACGAGCAGTACTTC. Translated, it gives CASSEDARRDEQYF. The chain uses TRBV10-1 and TRBJ2-7; D ambiguous. The V end was cut by 2 bases, the J end by 5 bases, with 13 bases between. From germline, CDR1 is WNHNN and CDR2 SYGVQD (reference sequence). This CDR3 contains 14 residues.

This clonotype has ten or more counts. J is TRBJ2-3 and V is TRBV6-1, with D possibly being TRBD1 or TRBD2 (6 bases each). Germline-derived CDR1 and CDR2 are MNHNS and SASEGT. The CDR3 is made up of 15 amino acids. The V and J ends lost 6 bases and 2 bases respectively, with 15 bases between them. CDR3: CASSFAGGDTDTQYF. The CDR3 nucleotides read TGTGCCAGCAGCTTCGCCGGGGGCGACACAGATACGCAGTATTTT.

V gene TRBV7-2 combines with J gene TRBJ1-6, with D possibly being TRBD1 (5 bases). The CDR3 is 14 amino acids. Germline assignment: CDR1 SGHTA and CDR2 FQGNSA. V lost 6 bases and J 9 bases, leaving 15 bases between the germline ends. CDR3 in DNA: TGTGCCAGCAGAATCCCCAGGGAGGGTTCACCCCTCCACTTT. This translates into CASRIPREGSPLHF.

The chain is built from TRBV19 and TRBJ2-3, with D uncertain. This CDR3 contains 14 residues. The V gene's germline CDR1 is LNHDA and CDR2 SQIVND (reference sequence). Trimming left V 6 bases short and J 1 base short, with 11 bases between. The CDR3 is CASRTPRGTDTQYF. The CDR3 coding sequence is TGTGCCAGTAGAACTCCAAGGGGCACAGATACGCAGTATTTT.

J is TRBJ1-5 and V is TRBV6-2 or TRBV6-3, with D possibly being TRBD1 (6 bases). The CDR3 is made up of 13 amino acids. The germline gives CDR1 MNHEY, CDR2 SVGEGT. Trimming cost V 6 bases and J 4 bases, with 10 bases left between them. CDR3 residues: CASRPQGNQPQHF. The CDR3 nucleotides are TGTGCCAGCAGGCCGCAGGGGAATCAGCCCCAGCATTTT.

The chain joins TRBV14 to TRBJ2-7; D is possibly TRBD2 (6 bases). CDR1 and CDR2 from the germline V gene are SGHDN and FVKESK. V was shortened by 6 bases and J by 3 bases, with 15 bases between the two germline ends. This CDR3 is 14 amino acids long. The CDR3 DNA reads TGTGCCAGCAGTCGGACGGGACTCCACTACGAGCAGTACTTC. It codes for CASSRTGLHYEQYF.

The sample holds many counts of this clonotype. The V gene is TRBV24-1, the J gene TRBJ2-1; 8 bases are a match to TRBD2. The CDR3 totals 16 residues. Per the germline V gene, CDR1 is KGHDR and CDR2 is SFDVKD. V lost 5 bases and J lost 6; bases outside the gene matches: 11. DNA of the CDR3: TGTGCCACCAGTGGTTGGGGGCGGGGGGCCTCCAATGAGCAGTTCTTC. Protein: CATSGWGRGASNEQFF.

CDR3 in amino acids: CASRGSGADEQFF. CDR3 coding DNA: TGTGCCAGCAGAGGTTCCGGGGCGGATGAGCAGTTCTTC. The J gene is TRBJ2-1, the V gene TRBV2; D is possibly TRBD1 or TRBD2 (5 bases each). V was trimmed by 6 bases and J by 8 bases, leaving 14 bases between them. Germline CDR1 SNHLY, CDR2 FYNNEI. This CDR3 is 13 amino acids long.

A few counts support this clonotype. The chain is built from TRBV5-5 and TRBJ2-2; 12 bases match TRBD1. Germline V lookup: CDR1 SGHKS, CDR2 YYEKEE (reference sequence). The V and J ends lost 4 bases and 1 base, in that order; junction bases with no gene match: 5. The CDR3 contains 17 residues. Here the CDR3 DNA reads TGTGCCAGCAGCCCCGGGACAGGGGGCTGGAACACCGGGGAGCTGTTTTTT. It codes for CASSPGTGGWNTGELFF.

J is TRBJ1-2 and V is TRBV15; D possibly corresponds to TRBD1 (5 bases). Trimming removed 1 base from V and 1 base from J, with 10 bases in between. Germline assignment: CDR1 LNHNV and CDR2 YYDKDF (reference sequence). This CDR3 spans 15 amino acids. In nucleotides, the CDR3 is TGTGCCACCAGCAGAGTCCTCCAGGGTAACTATGGCTACACCTTC. This encodes CATSRVLQGNYGYTF.

This clonotype occurred many times. The rearrangement joins TRBV5-1 to TRBJ1-1; 8 nucleotides align to TRBD1. The CDR3 totals 15 residues. V lost 4 bases to trimming and J lost 10 bases; unmatched junction nucleotides: 15. Germline V gene sequence: CDR1 SGHRS, CDR2 YFSETQ. This CDR3 reads CASSIPGQEKRRAFF. The CDR3 DNA is TGCGCCAGCAGCATACCGGGACAGGAAAAACGGCGAGCTTTCTTT.

The J gene is TRBJ2-2, the V gene TRBV5-1; TRBD1 matches at 7 bases. This CDR3 has 13 residues. The trim removed 6 bases at V and 4 bases at J, leaving 3 bases unmatched. Germline loops: CDR1 SGHRS, CDR2 YFSETQ. This CDR3 is CASNRGTTGELFF. CDR3 nucleotide sequence: TGCGCCAGCAACAGGGGTACCACCGGGGAGCTGTTTTTT.

At least ten counts were recorded for this clonotype. This rearrangement joins TRBV5-6 to TRBJ2-1, with D maybe TRBD2 (6 bases). Looked up from germline, CDR1 is SGHDT and CDR2 is YYEEEE. CDR3 length equals 15 residues. V lost 4 bases, J lost 0 bases, and 11 bases lay in between. The CDR3 is CASSPAGSSYNEQFF. CDR3 bases: TGTGCCAGCAGCCCCGCCGGGAGCTCCTACAATGAGCAGTTCTTC.

The CDR3, as DNA: TGTGCCAGCAGGCCGGGACAGGCCAACTATGGCTACACCTTC. The encoded protein is CASRPGQANYGYTF. This chain links TRBV6-1 with TRBJ1-2; TRBD1 agrees at 8 bases. The CDR3 covers 14 residues. Germline CDR1 MNHNS, CDR2 SASEGT. The J segment lost 2 bases and the V segment lost 6 bases, leaving 5 bases of the junction unmatched.

As for this clonotype: One end of the junction does not line up with germline, which may come from a read error. The rearrangement links TRBV28 to TRBJ1-2; 9 bases agree with TRBD1. The CDR3 has 15 residues. Germline values: CDR1 MDHEN, CDR2 SYDVKM. In DNA, the CDR3 is TGTGCCAGCAGCTCCGGACAGGGGAACCCCTATGGCCACACCTTC. Its protein is CASSSGQGNPYGHTF.

The gene calls are TRBV18 and TRBJ2-7; possible D gene TRBD1, 5 bases. In germline, CDR1 is KGHSH, CDR2 LQKENI. Trimming shortened V by 4 bases and J by 3 bases, and 10 bases separated the two germline ends. CDR3 length: 13 residues. DNA of the CDR3: TGTGCCAGCTCACGACAGAAAGGCTACGAGCAGTACTTC. Its translation: CASSRQKGYEQYF.

V and J are TRBV7-9 and TRBJ1-3, with 7 positions matching TRBD1. The CDR3 sequence is 14 residues long. J was trimmed by 9 bases and V by 6 bases; bases with no gene match: 11. Looked up from germline, CDR1 is SEHNR and CDR2 is FQNEAQ (reference sequence). The CDR3 reads CASSPTQGVRTIYF. The CDR3 DNA sequence: TGTGCCAGCAGTCCAACCCAGGGGGTTCGCACCATATATTTT.

Many counts were recorded for this clonotype. The chain joins TRBV28 to TRBJ1-1; the D is unclear. Trimming left V 6 bases short and J 3 bases short, with 11 bases between. The CDR3 totals 13 residues. CDR1 MDHEN and CDR2 SYDVKM come from the germline V gene. In DNA form, the CDR3 reads TGTGCCAGCAGGAGAGACGGATACACTGAAGCTTTCTTT. Its protein product is CASRRDGYTEAFF.

This clonotype appeared a few times. With a much larger clone just one base away, this may be a read error. CDR3 nucleotides: TGTGCCAGCAGTGGAACGACAGGGTCCTGGGACGAGCAGTACTTC. Protein product: CASSGTTGSWDEQYF. V is TRBV2 and J is TRBJ2-7, with 7 nucleotides matching TRBD1. Per the germline V gene, CDR1 is SNHLY and CDR2 is FYNNEI. J gave up 5 bases and V 4 bases, and 11 bases lay outside the gene matches. The CDR3 sequence is 15 residues long.

The V and J genes are TRBV7-9 and TRBJ2-3; no reliable D call. Germline assignment: CDR1 SEHNR and CDR2 FQNEAQ (reference sequence). V lost 0 bases and J 4 bases, leaving 5 bases between the germline ends. The CDR3 runs to 13 residues. The CDR3 is CASSLASADTQYF. The CDR3 DNA follows: TGTGCCAGCAGCTTAGCTTCGGCAGATACGCAGTATTTT.

This clonotype has at least ten counts. This rearrangement joins TRBV30 to TRBJ2-5; 7 nucleotides match TRBD1. The germline V gene has CDR1 GTSNPN and CDR2 SVGIG (reference sequence). J gave up 3 bases and V 7 bases, and 8 bases lay outside the gene matches. CDR3 size: 13 residues. Written as DNA, the CDR3 is TGTGCCTTCGCGACAGGGTCGGAAGAGACCCAGTACTTC. The encoded protein is CAFATGSEETQYF.

This clonotype came up many times. The J gene is TRBJ2-7, the V gene TRBV27; D is perhaps TRBD1 (6 bases). There are 16 residues in the CDR3. Germline CDR1 MNHEY, CDR2 SMNVEV (reference sequence). V was pared by 4 bases and J by 6 bases, with 22 bases between. The CDR3 bases are TGTGCCAGCAGTTCCAATACTATCAGGGGTTGGGGCGAGCAGTACTTC. The encoded protein is CASSSNTIRGWGEQYF.

As concerns this clonotype: This may be a read error: a much more frequent sequence differs by one nucleotide. The chain is built from TRBV7-3 and TRBJ2-1; 9 bases align to TRBD2. The CDR3 consists of 15 residues. CDR1 SGHTA and CDR2 FQGTGA come from the germline V gene. The CDR3 coding sequence is TGTACCAGCAGCTTTAGCGGGGGTGGGTACAATGAGCAGTTCTTC. It yields the protein CTSSFSGGGYNEQFF.

This clonotype has ten or more counts. The V gene is TRBV11-2, the J gene TRBJ2-5; D unresolved. Germline V lookup: CDR1 SGHAT, CDR2 FQNNGV. The CDR3 contains 14 residues. V was cut by 5 bases and J by 1 base, with 11 bases left in between. CDR3 DNA sequence: TGTGCCAGCAGCCCCACCACGACCCAAGAGACCCAGTACTTC. This translates into CASSPTTTQETQYF.

This clonotype has at least ten counts. The CDR3 coding sequence is TGCGCCAGCAGCTTCGGCGGGCGGGCCAATGAGCAGTTCTTC. This encodes CASSFGGRANEQFF. The V and J genes are TRBV5-1 and TRBJ2-1; the D gene is possibly TRBD2 (5 bases). Germline lookup yields CDR1 SGHRS and CDR2 YFSETQ. The CDR3 has 14 amino acids. V was clipped by 2 bases and J by 6 bases, with 12 bases between them.